This T cell receptor beta chain was recorded in a study of T-cell memory formation after mild COVID-19. Notes on the study in general: CD8+ contracting clones occupied EMRA, while CD4+ ones occupied mainly CM and EM.

Germline loops: CDR1 SGHRS, CDR2 YFSETQ. The CDR3 runs to 14 residues. The V and J ends lost 2 bases and 4 bases, in that order; junction bases with no gene match: 4. This clonotype was observed a few times. Its antigen is unknown. TCRdb reprocessed the 5' RACE reads with MiXCR, giving one entry per CDR3 protein. The repertoire holds just over 60,000 distinct CDR3 sequences, with over 8.5% as singletons. Input material: PBMCs or a T cell subset sorted from them (not recorded which). The rearrangement joins TRBV5-1 to TRBJ1-2; 8 bases match TRBD1. The TCR originated in a young man who had mild COVID-19 (a few samples of this study predate the infection). Cell type and time point are not known. For the CDR3, the DNA is TGCGCCAGCAGCTTTGCAGGGGGCCTCTATGGCTACACCTTC. This codes for CASSFAGGLYGYTF.